These 13 T cell receptor beta chains originate from one sample sequenced in a study of T-cell reconstitution after alpha-beta-depleted transplantation in children (TCRdb year 2016). To prepare the library, PCR was applied. Sequencing instrument: Illumina HiSeq 2500. TCR libraries were prepared with molecular barcoding, using unique molecular identifiers to normalize TCRbeta repertoire quantification. The raw public reads went through TCRdb reprocessing: fastp at Q25, MiXCR clone calling, in-frame beta chains kept. Rows with a matching CDR3 protein are joined into one entry that keeps the most common DNA and genes. In this sample the table shows about 540,000 distinct CDR3 sequences, about a sixth of which occur a single time. The ten largest clones add up to around 3.3% of the sample. The sample in question was PBMCs from the stem cell graft donor, obtained from the stem cell graft. These receptors all come from a human donor who donated a stem cell graft to a child with acute lymphoblastic leukemia.

This clonotype was detected ten times or more. The chain carries TRBV9 and TRBJ1-1; no clear D. CDR1 and CDR2 (germline): SGDLS, YYNGEE. Between the trimmed V and J ends, which lost 0 bases and 5 bases, there was a span of 8 bases. The CDR3 totals 13 residues. This CDR3 is CASSVVFQTEAFF. Here the CDR3 DNA reads TGTGCCAGCAGCGTAGTTTTCCAAACTGAAGCTTTCTTT.

This clonotype was picked up a small number of times. This chain links TRBV29-1 with TRBJ2-2, with D possibly TRBD2 on 6 matching bases. This CDR3 region has 13 residues. Germline CDR1 is SQVTM and CDR2 is ANQGSEA. Trimming removed 8 bases at V and 2 bases at J, with 12 bases between. The CDR3 here is CSTDGGNTGELFF. The CDR3 coding sequence is TGCAGCACTGACGGGGGAAACACCGGGGAGCTGTTTTTT.

This chain joins TRBV27 and TRBJ2-1, with 8 bases that match TRBD2. This CDR3 is built from 15 residues. Germline CDR1 is MNHEY and CDR2 is SMNVEV (reference sequence). V lost 3 bases, J lost 2 bases, and 3 bases stayed unmatched. The CDR3 reads CASSFEAGAYNEQFF. The CDR3 region has the DNA TGTGCCAGCAGTTTTGAAGCGGGGGCCTACAATGAGCAGTTCTTC.

This clonotype was counted only a few times. In nucleotides, the CDR3 is TGTGCCAGCAGCCCGGACAGCCTATCCTACAATGAGCAGTTCTTC. Encoded protein: CASSPDSLSYNEQFF. The chain employs TRBV7-2 and TRBJ2-1; weak D call: TRBD1 (6 bases). Germline CDR1 SGHTA, CDR2 FQGNSA. CDR3 length: 15 amino acids. Trimming took off 5 bases at V and 1 base at J, with 12 bases between the two ends.

In this sample, this clonotype turned up many times. An end of the junction differs from the germline gene, which may be a read error. The chain carries TRBV5-1 and TRBJ2-2; 7 positions agree with TRBD1. CDR1 is SGHRS and CDR2 is YFSETQ in the germline V gene. This CDR3 spans 15 amino acids. CDR3 sequence reads: CASSLRQGRTGELFF. The DNA of the CDR3 is TGTGCCAGCAGCTTGAGACAGGGAAGAACCGGGGAGCTGTTTTTT.

The DNA for the CDR3 is TGTGCCAGCTCACCGACAGCACAGGGCCGTTACGAGCAGTACTTC. This translates into CASSPTAQGRYEQYF. This chain uses TRBV18 with TRBJ2-7; weak D call: TRBD1 (6 bases). This CDR3 is 15 amino acids long. V dropped 3 bases and J dropped 4 bases, with 16 bases sitting between them. The germline CDR1 and CDR2 sequences are KGHSH and LQKENI. Based on the CDR3 plus reference TRBV18 and TRBJ2-7, the full variable domain is NAGVMQNPRHLVRRRGQEARLRCSPMKGHSHVYWYRQLPEEGLKFMVYLQKENIIDESGMPKERFSAEFPKEGPSILRIQQVVRGDSAAYFCASSPTAQGRYEQYFGPGTRLTVT.

The chain employs TRBV20-1 and TRBJ2-1; TRBD2 aligns across 9 bases. V trimming: 4 bases; J trimming: 5 bases; junction bases outside the gene matches: 12. Germline V gives CDR1 DFQATT, CDR2 SNEGSKA (reference sequence). This CDR3 spans 16 amino acids. CDR3 DNA sequence: TGCAGTGCTAAGGGAGCGCGGGAGGGCCTGGACAATGAGCAGTTCTTC. Residues: CSAKGAREGLDNEQFF.

This clonotype was detected only a few times. The V and J genes are TRBV18 and TRBJ1-1; a weak D match, TRBD1 (5 bases). Trimming stripped 6 bases from V and 1 base from J, with 9 bases between. The germline gives CDR1 KGHSH, CDR2 LQKENI. The CDR3 extends over 13 amino acids. For the CDR3, the DNA is TGTGCCAGCTCGGGGGGTGCGAACACTGAAGCTTTCTTT. This codes for CASSGGANTEAFF.

The chain uses TRBV27 and TRBJ2-3; D may match TRBD1 or TRBD2 (5 bases each). Germline V gene lookup returns CDR1 MNHEY and CDR2 SMNVEV (reference sequence). The CDR3 is 15 amino acids. V was shortened by 10 bases and J by 0 bases, with 17 bases between the two germline ends. The CDR3 spells CATCDRDDSTDTQYF. CDR3 bases: TGTGCCACCTGCGACCGGGACGATAGCACAGATACGCAGTATTTT.

J is TRBJ2-7 and V is TRBV7-9; TRBD1 aligns across 7 bases. This CDR3 spans 13 amino acids. From germline, CDR1 is SEHNR and CDR2 FQNEAQ (reference sequence). V lost 1 base, J lost 6 bases, and 3 bases stayed unmatched. This CDR3 is CASSLGRTGEQYF. Written as DNA, the CDR3 is TGTGCCAGCAGCTTAGGGAGGACAGGCGAGCAGTACTTC.

The chain has TRBV29-1 and TRBJ1-2, with D possibly TRBD1 on 6 matching bases. Germline V lookup: CDR1 SQVTM, CDR2 ANQGSEA. The CDR3 extends over 15 amino acids. Trimming removed 5 bases at V and 4 bases at J, with 20 bases between. The CDR3 region is CSVNNAGQGSYGYTF. Here the CDR3 DNA reads TGCAGCGTTAACAACGCAGGGCAGGGGAGCTATGGCTACACCTTC.

The sample holds a few counts of this clonotype. J is TRBJ2-7 and V is TRBV20-1, with TRBD2 matching 9 bases. From germline, CDR1 is DFQATT and CDR2 SNEGSKA (reference sequence). The trim removed 4 bases at V and 3 bases at J, leaving 4 bases unmatched. This CDR3 region has 13 residues. The CDR3 protein is CSAKFSGGYEQYF. The CDR3 DNA follows: TGCAGTGCTAAGTTTAGCGGGGGCTACGAGCAGTACTTC.

CDR3 region: CASSHPAGGTEAFF. The CDR3 DNA reads TGCGCCAGCAGCCATCCGGCAGGGGGGACTGAAGCTTTCTTT. The chain uses TRBV4-1 and TRBJ1-1, with 7 bases identical to TRBD1. Germline lookup yields CDR1 MGHRA and CDR2 YSYEKL. V dropped 3 bases and J dropped 5; count of bases not matched to a gene: 6. This CDR3 spans 14 amino acids.